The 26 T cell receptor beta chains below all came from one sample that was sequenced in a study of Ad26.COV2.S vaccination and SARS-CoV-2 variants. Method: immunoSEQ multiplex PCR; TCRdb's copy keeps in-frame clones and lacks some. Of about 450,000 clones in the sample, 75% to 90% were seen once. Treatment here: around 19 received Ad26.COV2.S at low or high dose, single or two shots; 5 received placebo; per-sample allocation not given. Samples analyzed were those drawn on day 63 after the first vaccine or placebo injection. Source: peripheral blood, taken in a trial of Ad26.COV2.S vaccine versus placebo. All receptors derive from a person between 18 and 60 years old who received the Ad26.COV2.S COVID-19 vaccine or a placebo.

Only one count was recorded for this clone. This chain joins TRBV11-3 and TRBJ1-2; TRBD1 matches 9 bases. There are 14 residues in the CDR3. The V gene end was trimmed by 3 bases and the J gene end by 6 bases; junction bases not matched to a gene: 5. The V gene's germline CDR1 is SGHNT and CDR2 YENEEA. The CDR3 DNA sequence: TGTGCCAGCAGCTTCCCGGGACAGGGACATGGCTACACCTTC. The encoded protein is CASSFPGQGHGYTF. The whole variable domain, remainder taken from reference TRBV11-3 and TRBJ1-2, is EAGVVQSPRYKIIEKKQPVAFWCNPISGHNTLYWYLQNLGQGPELLIRYENEEAVDDSQLPKDRFSAERLKGVDSTLKIQPAELGDSAVYLCASSFPGQGHGYTFGSGTRLTVV.

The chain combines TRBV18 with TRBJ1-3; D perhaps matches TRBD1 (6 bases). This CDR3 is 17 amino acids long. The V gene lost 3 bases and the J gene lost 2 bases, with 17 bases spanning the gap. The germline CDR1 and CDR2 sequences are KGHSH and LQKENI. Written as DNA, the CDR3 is TGTGCCAGCTCACCGAGGGTCGGGGGCAGGACTGGAAACACCATATATTTT. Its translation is CASSPRVGGRTGNTIYF.

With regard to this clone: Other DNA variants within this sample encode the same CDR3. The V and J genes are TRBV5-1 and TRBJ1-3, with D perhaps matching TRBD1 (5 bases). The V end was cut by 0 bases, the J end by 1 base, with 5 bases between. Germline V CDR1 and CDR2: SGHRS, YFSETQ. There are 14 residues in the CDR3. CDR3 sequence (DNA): TGCGCCAGCAGCTTGGGGGGGTCTGGAAACACCATATATTTT. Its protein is CASSLGGSGNTIYF.

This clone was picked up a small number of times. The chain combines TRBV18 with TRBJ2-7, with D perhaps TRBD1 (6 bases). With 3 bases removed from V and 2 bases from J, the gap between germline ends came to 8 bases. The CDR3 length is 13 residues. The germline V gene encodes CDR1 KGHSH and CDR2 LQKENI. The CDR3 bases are TGTGCCAGCTCACCCAACAGGGCCTACGAGCAGTACGTC. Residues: CASSPNRAYEQYV.

The CDR3 bases are TGTGCCAGCAGCTTAGGACAGGGGTTATCGAACACTGAAGCTTTCTTT. Its translation: CASSLGQGLSNTEAFF. The chain joins TRBV7-6 to TRBJ1-1; 8 bases line up with TRBD1. The CDR3 is 16 residues long. The germline V gene has CDR1 SGHVS and CDR2 FNYEAQ. Trimming took 1 base from V and 1 from J; bases not matched to a gene: 5.

As DNA, the CDR3 is TGTGCCAGCAGCGTAGCGGGGGGGCTTTTCGGGGAGCTGTTTTTT. It translates to CASSVAGGLFGELFF. This chain links TRBV9 with TRBJ2-2; 8 positions match TRBD2. Germline V lookup: CDR1 SGDLS, CDR2 YYNGEE. The CDR3 has 15 residues. The V segment lost 0 bases and the J segment 7 bases; nucleotides outside the gene matches: 5.

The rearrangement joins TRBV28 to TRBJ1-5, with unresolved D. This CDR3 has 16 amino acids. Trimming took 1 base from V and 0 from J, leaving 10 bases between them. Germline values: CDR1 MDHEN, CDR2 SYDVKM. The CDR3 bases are TGTGCCAGCAGTTTATTAGGGCATTATAGCAATCAGCCCCAGCATTTT. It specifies CASSLLGHYSNQPQHF.

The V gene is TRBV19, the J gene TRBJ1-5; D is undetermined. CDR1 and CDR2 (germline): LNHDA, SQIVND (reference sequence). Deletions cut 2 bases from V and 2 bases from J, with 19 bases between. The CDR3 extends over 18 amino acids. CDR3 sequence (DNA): TGTGCCAGTAGTATATCTAGCCTCCACCTGGGAGGCAATCAGCCCCAGCATTTT. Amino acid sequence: CASSISSLHLGGNQPQHF. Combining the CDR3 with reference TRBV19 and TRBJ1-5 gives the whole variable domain DGGITQSPKYLFRKEGQNVTLSCEQNLNHDAMYWYRQDPGQGLRLIYYSQIVNDFQKGDIAEGYSVSREKKESFPLTVTSAQKNPTAFYLCASSISSLHLGGNQPQHFGDGTRLSIL.

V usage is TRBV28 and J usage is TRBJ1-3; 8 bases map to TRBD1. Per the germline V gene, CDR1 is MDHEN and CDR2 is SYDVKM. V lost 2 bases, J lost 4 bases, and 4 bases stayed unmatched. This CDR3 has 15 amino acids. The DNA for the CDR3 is TGTGCCAGCAGTTTAGCTGCAGGGGGCGGAAACACCATATATTTT. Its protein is CASSLAAGGGNTIYF.

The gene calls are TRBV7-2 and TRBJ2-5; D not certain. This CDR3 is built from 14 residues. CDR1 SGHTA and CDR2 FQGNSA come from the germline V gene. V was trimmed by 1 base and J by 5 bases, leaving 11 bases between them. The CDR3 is CASSLVFGRETQYF. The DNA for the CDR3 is TGTGCCAGCAGCTTAGTTTTTGGTCGGGAGACCCAGTACTTC.

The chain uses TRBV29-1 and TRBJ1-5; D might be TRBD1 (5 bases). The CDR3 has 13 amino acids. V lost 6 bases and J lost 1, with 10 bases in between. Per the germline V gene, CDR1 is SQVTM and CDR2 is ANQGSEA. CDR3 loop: CSVARASNQPQHF. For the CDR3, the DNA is TGCAGCGTGGCCAGGGCAAGCAATCAGCCCCAGCATTTT.

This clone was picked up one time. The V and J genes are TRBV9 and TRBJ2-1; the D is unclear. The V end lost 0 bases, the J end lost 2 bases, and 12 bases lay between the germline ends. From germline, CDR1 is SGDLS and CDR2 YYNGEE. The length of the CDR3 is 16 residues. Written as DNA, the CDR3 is TGTGCCAGCAGCGTAGTGTCGTCTTCGGCCTACAATGAGCAGTTCTTC. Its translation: CASSVVSSSAYNEQFF.

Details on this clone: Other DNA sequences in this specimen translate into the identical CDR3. This chain's CDR3 is CASSPTGNTEAFF. In nucleotides, the CDR3 is TGTGCCAGCTCACCGACAGGGAACACTGAAGCTTTCTTT. The chain joins TRBV18 to TRBJ1-1, with D tentatively TRBD1 (6 bases). V lost 3 bases, J lost 1 base, and 6 bases lay in between. The V gene's germline CDR1 is KGHSH and CDR2 LQKENI. This CDR3 contains 13 residues.

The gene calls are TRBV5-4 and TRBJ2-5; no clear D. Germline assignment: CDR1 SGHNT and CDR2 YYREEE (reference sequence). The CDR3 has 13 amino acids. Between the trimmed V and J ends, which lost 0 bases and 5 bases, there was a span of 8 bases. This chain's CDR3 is CASSLAASETQYF. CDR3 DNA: TGTGCCAGCAGCTTGGCGGCTAGTGAGACCCAGTACTTC.

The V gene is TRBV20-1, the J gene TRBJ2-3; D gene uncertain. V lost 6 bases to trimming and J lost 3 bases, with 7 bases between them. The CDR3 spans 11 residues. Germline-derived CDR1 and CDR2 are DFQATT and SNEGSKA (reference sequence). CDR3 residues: CSAISTDTQYF. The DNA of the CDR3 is TGCAGTGCCATAAGTACAGATACGCAGTATTTT.

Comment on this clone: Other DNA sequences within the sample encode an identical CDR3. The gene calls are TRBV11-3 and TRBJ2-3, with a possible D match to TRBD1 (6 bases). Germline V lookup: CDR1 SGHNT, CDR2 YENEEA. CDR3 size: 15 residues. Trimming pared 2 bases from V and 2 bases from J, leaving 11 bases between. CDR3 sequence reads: CASSLRQGLTDTQYF. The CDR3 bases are TGTGCCAGCAGCTTAAGGCAGGGGCTCACAGATACGCAGTATTTT.

CDR3 sequence: CASSIRTGWQETQYF. CDR3 DNA: TGTGCCAGTAGTATAAGGACAGGGTGGCAAGAGACCCAGTACTTC. The V gene is TRBV19, the J gene TRBJ2-5; TRBD1 aligns across 8 bases. Trimming took 2 bases from V and 2 from J; bases not matched to a gene: 4. The CDR3 extends over 15 amino acids. Germline V gene data show CDR1 as LNHDA and CDR2 as SQIVND (reference sequence).

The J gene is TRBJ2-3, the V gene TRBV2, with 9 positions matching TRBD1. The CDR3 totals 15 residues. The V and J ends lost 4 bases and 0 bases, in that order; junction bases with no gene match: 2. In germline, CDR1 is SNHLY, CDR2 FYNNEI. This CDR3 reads CASSVDRGSTDTQYF. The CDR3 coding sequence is TGTGCCAGCAGTGTGGACAGGGGCAGCACAGATACGCAGTATTTT.

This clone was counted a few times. The CDR3 region has the DNA TGTGCCAGCAGCCTAGACAGGGGCTATGGCTACACCTTC. Translated: CASSLDRGYGYTF. The rearrangement joins TRBV5-5 to TRBJ1-2; 8 bases are shared with TRBD1. The junction had 3 bases not matched to a gene; V was cut back by 4 bases and J by 4 bases. The CDR3 length is 13 residues. Germline V gene sequence: CDR1 SGHKS, CDR2 YYEKEE (reference sequence).

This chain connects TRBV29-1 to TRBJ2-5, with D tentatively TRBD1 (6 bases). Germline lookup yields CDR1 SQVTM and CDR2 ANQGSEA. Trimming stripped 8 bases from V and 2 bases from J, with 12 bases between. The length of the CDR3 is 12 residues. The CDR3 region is CSQTQGQETQYF. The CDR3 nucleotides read TGCAGCCAGACTCAGGGGCAAGAGACCCAGTACTTC.

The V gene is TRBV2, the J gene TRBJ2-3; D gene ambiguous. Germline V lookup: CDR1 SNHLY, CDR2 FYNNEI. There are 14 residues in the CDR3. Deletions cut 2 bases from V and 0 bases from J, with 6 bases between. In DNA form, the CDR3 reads TGTGCCAGCAGTGAATGGGCAAGCACAGATACGCAGTATTTT. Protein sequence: CASSEWASTDTQYF.

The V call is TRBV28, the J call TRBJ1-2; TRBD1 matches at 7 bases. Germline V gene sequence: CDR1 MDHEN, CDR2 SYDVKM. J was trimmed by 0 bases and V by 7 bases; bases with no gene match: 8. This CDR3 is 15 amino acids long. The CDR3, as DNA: TGTGCCAGCAACCCCGGGACAGCCTCTAACTATGGCTACACCTTC. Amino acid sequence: CASNPGTASNYGYTF.

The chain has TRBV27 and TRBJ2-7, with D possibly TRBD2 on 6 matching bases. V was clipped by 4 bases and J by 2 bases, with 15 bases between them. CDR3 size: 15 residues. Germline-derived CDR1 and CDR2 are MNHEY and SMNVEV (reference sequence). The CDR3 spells CASSSPGTFPYEQYV. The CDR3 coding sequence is TGTGCCAGCAGTTCACCCGGGACTTTCCCCTACGAGCAGTACGTC.

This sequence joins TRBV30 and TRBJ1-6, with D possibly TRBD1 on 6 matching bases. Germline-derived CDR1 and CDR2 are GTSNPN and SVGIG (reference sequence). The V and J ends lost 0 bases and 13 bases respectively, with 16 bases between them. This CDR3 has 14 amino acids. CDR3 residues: CAWSVQGPQWPLHF. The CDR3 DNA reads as TGTGCCTGGAGTGTACAGGGACCTCAGTGGCCCCTCCACTTT.

The CDR3 loop reads CASSLNPGNTGELFF. The CDR3 bases are TGCGCCAGCAGCTTGAATCCGGGGAACACCGGGGAGCTGTTTTTT. The rearrangement links TRBV5-1 to TRBJ2-2; D remains ambiguous. V was trimmed by 1 base and J by 1 base, leaving 8 bases between them. This CDR3 has 15 amino acids. Germline CDR1 SGHRS, CDR2 YFSETQ. The entire variable domain, with the rest obtained from reference TRBV5-1 and TRBJ2-2, is as follows: KAGVTQTPRYLIKTRGQQVTLSCSPISGHRSVSWYQQTPGQGLQFLFEYFSETQRNKGNFPGRFSGRQFSNSRSEMNVSTLELGDSALYLCASSLNPGNTGELFFGEGSRLTVL.

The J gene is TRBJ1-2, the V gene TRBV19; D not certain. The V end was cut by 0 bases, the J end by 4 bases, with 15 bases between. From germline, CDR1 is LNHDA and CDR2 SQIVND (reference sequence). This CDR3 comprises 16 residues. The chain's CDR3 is CASSIDSNRLLYGYTF. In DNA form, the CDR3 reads TGTGCCAGTAGTATAGATTCAAACAGACTACTCTATGGCTACACCTTC. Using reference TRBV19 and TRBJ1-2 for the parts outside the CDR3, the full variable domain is DGGITQSPKYLFRKEGQNVTLSCEQNLNHDAMYWYRQDPGQGLRLIYYSQIVNDFQKGDIAEGYSVSREKKESFPLTVTSAQKNPTAFYLCASSIDSNRLLYGYTFGSGTRLTVV.